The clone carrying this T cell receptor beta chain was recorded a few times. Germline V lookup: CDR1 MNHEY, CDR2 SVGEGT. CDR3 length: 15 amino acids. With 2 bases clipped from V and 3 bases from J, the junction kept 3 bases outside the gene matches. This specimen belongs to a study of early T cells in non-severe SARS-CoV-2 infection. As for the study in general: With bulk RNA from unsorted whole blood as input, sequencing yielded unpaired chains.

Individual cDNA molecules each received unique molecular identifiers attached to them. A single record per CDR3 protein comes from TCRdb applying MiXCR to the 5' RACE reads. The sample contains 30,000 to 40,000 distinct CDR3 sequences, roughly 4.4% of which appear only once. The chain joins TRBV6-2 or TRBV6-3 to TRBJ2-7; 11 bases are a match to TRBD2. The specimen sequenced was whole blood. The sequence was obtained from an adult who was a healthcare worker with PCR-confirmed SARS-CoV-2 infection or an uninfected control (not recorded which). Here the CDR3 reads CASSYRLAGGYEQYF. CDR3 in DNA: TGTGCCAGCAGTTACCGTCTAGCGGGAGGCTACGAGCAGTACTTC.